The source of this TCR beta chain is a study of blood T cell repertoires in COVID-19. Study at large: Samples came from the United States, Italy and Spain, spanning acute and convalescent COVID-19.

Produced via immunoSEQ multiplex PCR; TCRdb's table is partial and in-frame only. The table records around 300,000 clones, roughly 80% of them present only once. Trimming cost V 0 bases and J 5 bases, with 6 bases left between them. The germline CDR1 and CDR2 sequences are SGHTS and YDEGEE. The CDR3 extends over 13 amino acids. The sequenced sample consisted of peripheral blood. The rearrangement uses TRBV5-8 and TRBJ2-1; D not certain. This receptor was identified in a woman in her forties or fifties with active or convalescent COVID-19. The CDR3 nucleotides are TGTGCCAGCAGCTTGGTTAGTGACAATGAGCAGTTCTTC. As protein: CASSLVSDNEQFF.